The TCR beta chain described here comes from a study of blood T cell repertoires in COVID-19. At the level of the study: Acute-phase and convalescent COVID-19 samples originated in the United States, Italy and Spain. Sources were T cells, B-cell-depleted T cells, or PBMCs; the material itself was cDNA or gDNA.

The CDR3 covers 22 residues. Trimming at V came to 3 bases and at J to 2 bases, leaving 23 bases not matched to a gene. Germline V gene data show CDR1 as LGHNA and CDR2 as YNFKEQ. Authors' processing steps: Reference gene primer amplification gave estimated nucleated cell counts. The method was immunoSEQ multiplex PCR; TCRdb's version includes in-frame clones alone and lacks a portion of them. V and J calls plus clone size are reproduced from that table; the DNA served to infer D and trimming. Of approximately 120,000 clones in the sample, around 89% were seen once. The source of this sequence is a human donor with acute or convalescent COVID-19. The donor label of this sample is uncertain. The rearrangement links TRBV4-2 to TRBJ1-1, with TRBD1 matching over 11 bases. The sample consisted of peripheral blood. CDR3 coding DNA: TGTGCCAGCAGCCAGGACGAGGTGTTTACACTACGGGACAGGGGGATAAACACTGAAGCTTTCTTT. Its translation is CASSQDEVFTLRDRGINTEAFF.